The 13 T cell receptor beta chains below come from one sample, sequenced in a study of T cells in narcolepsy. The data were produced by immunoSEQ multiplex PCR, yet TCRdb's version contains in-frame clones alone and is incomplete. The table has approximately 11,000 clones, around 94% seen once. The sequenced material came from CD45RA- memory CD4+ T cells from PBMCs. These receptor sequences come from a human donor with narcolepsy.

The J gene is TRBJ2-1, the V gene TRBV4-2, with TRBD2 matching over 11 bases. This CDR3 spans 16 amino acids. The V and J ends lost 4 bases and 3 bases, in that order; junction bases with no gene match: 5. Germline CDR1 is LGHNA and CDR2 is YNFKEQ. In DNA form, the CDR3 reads TGTGCCAGCAGCCCTACTAGCGGGGGACTCTACAATGAGCAGTTCTTC. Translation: CASSPTSGGLYNEQFF.

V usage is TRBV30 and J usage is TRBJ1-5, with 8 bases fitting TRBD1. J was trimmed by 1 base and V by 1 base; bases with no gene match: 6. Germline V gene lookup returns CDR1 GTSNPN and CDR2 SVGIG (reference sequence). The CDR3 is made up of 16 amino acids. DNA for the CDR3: TGTGCCTGGAGTGCCGGGACAGGAGGCAGCAATCAGCCCCAGCATTTT. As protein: CAWSAGTGGSNQPQHF.

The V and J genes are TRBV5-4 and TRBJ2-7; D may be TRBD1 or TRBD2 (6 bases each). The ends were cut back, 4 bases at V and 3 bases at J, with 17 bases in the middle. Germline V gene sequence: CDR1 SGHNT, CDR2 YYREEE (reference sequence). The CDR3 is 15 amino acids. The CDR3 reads CASSPRGQAFYEQYF. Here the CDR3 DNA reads TGTGCCAGCAGCCCCCGGGGGCAGGCCTTCTACGAGCAGTACTTC.

CDR3 bases: TGTGCCTGGGAGACGGCCCCGGGACAGGGTAACTATGGCTACACCTTC. It yields the protein CAWETAPGQGNYGYTF. The chain combines TRBV30 with TRBJ1-2; TRBD1 matches 9 bases. In germline, CDR1 is GTSNPN, CDR2 SVGIG (reference sequence). V shed 5 bases, J shed 1 base, and the junction held 11 bases outside the gene matches. The CDR3 length is 16 residues.

Written as DNA, the CDR3 is TGTGCCAGCAGCCACGGACAAAACTATGGCTACACCTTC. Its translation is CASSHGQNYGYTF. The chain carries TRBV7-9 and TRBJ1-2; D possibly corresponds to TRBD1 (5 bases). With 5 bases removed from V and 2 bases from J, the gap between germline ends came to 9 bases. Germline V gene lookup returns CDR1 SEHNR and CDR2 FQNEAQ (reference sequence). The CDR3 runs to 13 residues.

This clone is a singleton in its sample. This chain's CDR3 is CASSQAGLHPPQYF. DNA for the CDR3: TGTGCCAGCAGCCAAGCGGGACTCCACCCCCCCCAGTACTTC. This rearrangement joins TRBV4-2 to TRBJ2-5, with D possibly being TRBD2 (6 bases). V dropped 1 base and J dropped 9 bases, with 15 bases sitting between them. Germline CDR1 and CDR2: LGHNA and YNFKEQ. The CDR3 spans 14 residues.

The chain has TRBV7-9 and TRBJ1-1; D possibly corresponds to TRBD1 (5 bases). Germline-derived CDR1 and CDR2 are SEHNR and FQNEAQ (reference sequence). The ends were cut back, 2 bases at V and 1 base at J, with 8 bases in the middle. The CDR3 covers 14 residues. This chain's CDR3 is CASSLLGGNTEAFF. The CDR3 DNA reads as TGTGCCAGCAGCTTACTTGGGGGGAACACTGAAGCTTTCTTT.

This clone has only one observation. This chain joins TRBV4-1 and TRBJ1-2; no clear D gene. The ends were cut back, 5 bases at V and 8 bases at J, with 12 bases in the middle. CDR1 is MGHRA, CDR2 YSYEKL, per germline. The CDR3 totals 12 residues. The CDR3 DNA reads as TGCGCCAGCAGCGCCACTGCGGGAGGCTACACCTTC. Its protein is CASSATAGGYTF.

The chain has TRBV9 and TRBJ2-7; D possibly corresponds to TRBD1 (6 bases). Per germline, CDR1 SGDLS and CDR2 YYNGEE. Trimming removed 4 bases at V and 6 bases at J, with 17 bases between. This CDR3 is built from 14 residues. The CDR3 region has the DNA TGTGCCAGCAGCAGGTTCGGGACAACTGGCGAGCAGTACTTC. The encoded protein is CASSRFGTTGEQYF.

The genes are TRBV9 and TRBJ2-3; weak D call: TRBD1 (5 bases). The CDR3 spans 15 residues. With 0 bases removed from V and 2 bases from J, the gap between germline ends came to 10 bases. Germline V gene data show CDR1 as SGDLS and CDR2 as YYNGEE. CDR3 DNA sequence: TGTGCCAGCAGCGTAGAGGTCAGGGACACAGATACGCAGTATTTT. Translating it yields CASSVEVRDTDTQYF.

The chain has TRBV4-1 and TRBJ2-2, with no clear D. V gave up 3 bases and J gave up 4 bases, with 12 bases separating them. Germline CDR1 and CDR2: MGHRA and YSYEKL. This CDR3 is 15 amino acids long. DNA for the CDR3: TGCGCCAGCAGCCAGCTCCTGTTTAGCACCGGGGAGCTGTTTTTT. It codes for CASSQLLFSTGELFF.

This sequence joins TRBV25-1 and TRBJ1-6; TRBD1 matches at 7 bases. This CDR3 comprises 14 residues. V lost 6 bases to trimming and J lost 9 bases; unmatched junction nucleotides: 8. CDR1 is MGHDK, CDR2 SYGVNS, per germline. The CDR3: CASRPGGSGSPLHF. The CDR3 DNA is TGTGCCAGCAGACCAGGGGGTTCGGGTTCACCCCTCCACTTT.

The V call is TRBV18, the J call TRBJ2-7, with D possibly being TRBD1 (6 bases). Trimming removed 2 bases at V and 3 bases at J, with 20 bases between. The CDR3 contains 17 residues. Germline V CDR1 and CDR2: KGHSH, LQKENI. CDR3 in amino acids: CASSPLAQGSQDYEQYF. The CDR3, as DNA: TGTGCCAGCTCACCATTAGCGCAGGGGTCTCAGGACTACGAGCAGTACTTC.